This TCR beta chain was recorded in a study of preoperative IRX-2 immunotherapy in early breast cancer. Treatment given: preoperative locoregional IRX-2 cytokine immunotherapy. Preoperative locoregional IRX-2 cytokine immunotherapy was tested in the phase Ib source study. Measured with immunoSEQ multiplex PCR; TCRdb has only the in-frame clones, and not every one. This table holds some 99,000 clones, about nine tenths found once. The material was tumor tissue, obtained after IRX-2 immunotherapy. This TCR came from a human donor with breast cancer.

The CDR3 sequence: CASSLSGNYGYTF. CDR3 bases: TGTGCCAGCAGTTTATCAGGGAACTATGGCTACACCTTC. The chain combines TRBV28 with TRBJ1-2; a weak D match, TRBD1 (5 bases). This CDR3 has 13 residues. CDR1 and CDR2 from the germline V gene are MDHEN and SYDVKM. The V and J ends lost 1 base and 2 bases respectively, with 5 bases between them.